One sample yielded the 27 T cell receptor beta chains listed below, sequenced in a study of T cells in Graves' hyperthyroidism and ophthalmopathy. Researchers amplified the TCR beta CDR3 regions from RNA transcripts. HTBI primers were employed in a first-round RT-PCR of the TCR CDR3. From the multiplex PCR reads, TCRdb called clonotypes with MiXCR, one entry per CDR3 protein. The sample consists of 350,000 to 400,000 distinct CDR3 sequences, roughly 18% of them appearing once. Sequencing was done on a sample of blood. These receptors were obtained from a man aged 18 to 30 with Graves' ophthalmopathy.

This clonotype was observed many times. V is TRBV9 and J is TRBJ1-2; tentatively, D is TRBD1 (5 bases). There are 15 residues in the CDR3. CDR1 is SGDLS and CDR2 is YYNGEE in the germline V gene. V lost 0 bases and J 8 bases, leaving 17 bases between the germline ends. The CDR3, as DNA: TGTGCCAGCAGCGTAGGGGACCGAGCCGGTGGGGGCTACACCTTC. Protein: CASSVGDRAGGGYTF. The variable domain in full, with the rest retrieved from reference TRBV9 and TRBJ1-2, is DSGVTQTPKHLITATGQRVTLRCSPRSGDLSVYWYQQSLDQGLQFLIQYYNGEERAKGNILERFSAQQFPDLHSELNLSSLELGDSALYFCASSVGDRAGGGYTFGSGTRLTVV.

To note about this clonotype: Just one base apart from a much larger clone, this may be a read error. As the CDR3 is not closed by the conserved phenylalanine or tryptophan, this likely results from a read error. The V gene is TRBV12-3 or TRBV12-4, the J gene TRBJ1-2, with a possible D match to TRBD1 (5 bases). The CDR3 extends over 13 amino acids. V lost 5 bases to trimming and J lost 7 bases, with 14 bases between them. This CDR3 is CASSPGVGVGYTL. The CDR3 DNA reads as TGTGCCAGCAGTCCGGGGGTTGGGGTTGGCTACACCCTC.

This clonotype occurred many times. This sequence joins TRBV6-2 or TRBV6-3 and TRBJ1-2; D not resolved. Germline V gene sequence: CDR1 MNHEY, CDR2 SVGEGT. The CDR3 is made up of 16 amino acids. The V end was cut by 0 bases, the J end by 1 base, with 12 bases between. The CDR3 reads CASSYSRFPGNYGYTF. The CDR3 DNA follows: TGTGCCAGCAGTTACTCGAGATTTCCGGGTAACTATGGCTACACCTTC.

This chain connects TRBV18 to TRBJ2-1; 10 nucleotides align to TRBD1. The CDR3 contains 16 residues. V lost 0 bases to trimming and J lost 8 bases; unmatched junction nucleotides: 7. Germline assignment: CDR1 KGHSH and CDR2 LQKENI. The CDR3 sequence is CASSPPGTGVLYEQFF. DNA for the CDR3: TGTGCCAGCTCACCACCGGGGACAGGGGTTTTGTATGAGCAGTTCTTC.

This clonotype has just a few counts. V usage is TRBV2 and J usage is TRBJ1-1; 8 nucleotides agree with TRBD1. The J segment lost 3 bases and the V segment lost 6 bases, leaving 12 bases of the junction unmatched. The CDR3 runs to 16 residues. CDR1 is SNHLY and CDR2 is FYNNEI in the germline V gene. The CDR3 DNA reads TGTGCCAGCAGCGCCCACCCGGACAGGGACGACACTGAAGCTTTCTTT. Translated, it gives CASSAHPDRDDTEAFF.

This clonotype was detected many times. The V call is TRBV11-2, the J call TRBJ1-1; D is uncertain. The V end was cut by 5 bases, the J end by 3 bases, with 10 bases between. Germline lookup yields CDR1 SGHAT and CDR2 FQNNGV. This CDR3 contains 13 residues. The CDR3 here is CASSPVSDTEAFF. Here the CDR3 DNA reads TGTGCCAGCAGCCCGGTTTCGGACACTGAAGCTTTCTTT.

A few counts support this clonotype. This chain uses TRBV2 with TRBJ2-3; a possible D gene is TRBD1 (6 bases). Trimming shortened V by 6 bases and J by 4 bases, and 20 bases separated the two germline ends. Germline V CDR1 and CDR2: SNHLY, FYNNEI. The CDR3 length is 16 residues. The CDR3 region is CASSALRGFGADTQYF. The CDR3, as DNA: TGTGCCAGCAGCGCCCTGAGGGGGTTCGGGGCAGATACGCAGTATTTT.

The chain uses TRBV18 and TRBJ1-1, with a possible D match to TRBD1 (6 bases). This CDR3 is built from 17 residues. Per germline, CDR1 KGHSH and CDR2 LQKENI. Trimming removed 3 bases at V and 1 base at J, with 18 bases between. The CDR3 DNA is TGTGCCAGCTCACCTTACAGGGAATCCCTTGGGAACACTGAAGCTTTCTTT. This gives the protein CASSPYRESLGNTEAFF.

CDR3 amino acids: CASSRQVGAGEVYGYTF. The CDR3 nucleotides read TGTGCCAGCAGCCGACAGGTTGGGGCGGGGGAAGTCTATGGCTACACCTTC. This chain joins TRBV7-9 and TRBJ1-2; D might be TRBD1 (6 bases). V shed 5 bases and J shed 4 bases, with 23 bases lying between them. The CDR3 extends over 17 amino acids. CDR1 is SEHNR and CDR2 is FQNEAQ in the germline V gene (reference sequence).

This clonotype was detected many times. This chain connects TRBV12-3 or TRBV12-4 to TRBJ2-7; 11 positions match TRBD1. CDR3 length: 16 residues. With 1 base clipped from V and 2 bases from J, the junction kept 4 bases outside the gene matches. The CDR3 here is CASSLGDRGITYEQYF. The CDR3 DNA sequence: TGTGCCAGCAGTTTAGGGGACAGGGGGATTACCTACGAGCAGTACTTC.

The gene calls are TRBV20-1 and TRBJ1-2; 8 bases are shared with TRBD1. J was trimmed by 0 bases and V by 5 bases; bases with no gene match: 8. Germline V gives CDR1 DFQATT, CDR2 SNEGSKA (reference sequence). The CDR3 consists of 15 residues. CDR3 residues: CSAVETGGANYGYTF. The CDR3 DNA reads as TGCAGTGCTGTTGAAACAGGGGGAGCTAACTATGGCTACACCTTC.

As for this clonotype: One junction end disagrees with the germline gene, perhaps due to a read error. This chain links TRBV27 with TRBJ2-1; D gene unclear. The CDR3 is 12 amino acids. Germline V gene data show CDR1 as MNHEY and CDR2 as SMNVEV (reference sequence). The CDR3 sequence is CASSSAYSEQFF. For the CDR3, the DNA is TGTGCCAGCAGTTCGGCCTACAGTGAGCAGTTCTTC.

This clonotype was seen many times. V and J are TRBV24-1 and TRBJ2-7, with 7 bases lining up with TRBD1. The CDR3 runs to 13 residues. Looked up from germline, CDR1 is KGHDR and CDR2 is SFDVKD. The V gene end was trimmed by 4 bases and the J gene end by 4 bases; junction bases not matched to a gene: 3. CDR3 DNA sequence: TGTGCCACCAGTGAAGGGGGCGTATACGAGCAGTACTTC. This encodes CATSEGGVYEQYF.

This clonotype was seen a handful of times. This chain connects TRBV5-6 to TRBJ1-2; no definite D call. The CDR3 has 14 residues. Trimming cost V 1 base and J 3 bases, with 10 bases left between them. Germline V gene data show CDR1 as SGHDT and CDR2 as YYEEEE. DNA for the CDR3: TGTGCCAGCAGCTTGCGACGGATTTACTATGGCTACACCTTC. Translated, it gives CASSLRRIYYGYTF.

This clonotype was detected ten times or more. The chain recombines TRBV2 with TRBJ2-3; D unresolved. Trimming took 8 bases from V and 8 from J, leaving 14 bases between them. In germline, CDR1 is SNHLY, CDR2 FYNNEI. The CDR3 spans 12 residues. The CDR3 is CASARQQSTQYF. In DNA form, the CDR3 reads TGTGCCAGCGCACGCCAACAGAGTACGCAGTATTTT.

This clonotype was seen at least ten times. The chain carries TRBV3-1 and TRBJ1-4; D uncertain. V was clipped by 2 bases and J by 5 bases, with 12 bases between them. Germline V lookup: CDR1 LGHDT, CDR2 YNNKEL (reference sequence). The CDR3 consists of 15 residues. CDR3 bases: TGTGCCAGCAGCCAAAGAGGCGGCCCGAATGAAAAACTGTTTTTT. Translating gives CASSQRGGPNEKLFF. Based on the CDR3 plus reference TRBV3-1 and TRBJ1-4, the full variable domain is DTAVSQTPKYLVTQMGNDKSIKCEQNLGHDTMYWYKQDSKKFLKIMFSYNNKELIINETVPNRFSPKSPDKAHLNLHINSLELGDSAVYFCASSQRGGPNEKLFFGSGTQLSVL.

As regards this clonotype: The junction differs from germline at one of its ends, possibly a read error. J is TRBJ1-2 and V is TRBV5-1; D gene ambiguous. CDR3 length: 17 amino acids. Germline loops: CDR1 SGHRS, CDR2 YFSETQ. This CDR3 reads CASSLASDRHKGYGYTF. Here the CDR3 DNA reads TGTGCCAGCAGCTTGGCGTCAGATCGACATAAGGGCTATGGCTACACCTTC.

There are a few counts of this clonotype. The V and J genes are TRBV5-1 and TRBJ2-3; TRBD2 matches at 12 bases. CDR3 size: 18 residues. V shed 3 bases, J shed 1 base, and the junction held 9 bases outside the gene matches. Germline loops: CDR1 SGHRS, CDR2 YFSETQ. CDR3 bases: TGCGCCAGCAGCTGGACGGGGGCTAGCGGGGGGGGCACAGATACGCAGTATTTT. It translates to CASSWTGASGGGTDTQYF.

This clonotype was counted at least ten times. V and J are TRBV12-3 or TRBV12-4 and TRBJ1-5, with D possibly TRBD1 on 6 matching bases. The CDR3 covers 12 residues. V shed 6 bases and J shed 5 bases, with 8 bases lying between them. CDR3: CASRDSDQPQHF. The CDR3 DNA follows: TGTGCCAGCAGGGACAGCGATCAGCCCCAGCATTTT.

This clonotype came up many times. The chain combines TRBV5-5 with TRBJ1-5; 8 positions match TRBD1. The CDR3 sequence is 15 residues long. Trimming took 4 bases from V and 7 from J; bases not matched to a gene: 10. The germline V gene has CDR1 SGHKS and CDR2 YYEKEE (reference sequence). The CDR3 coding sequence is TGTGCCAGCAGCCCATCGATCGACAGGGGACAGCCCCAGCATTTT. Protein sequence: CASSPSIDRGQPQHF.

This chain links TRBV6-1 with TRBJ1-5; no definite D call. Germline V gives CDR1 MNHNS, CDR2 SASEGT. The CDR3 sequence is 14 residues long. V shed 1 base and J shed 2 bases, with 6 bases lying between them. The CDR3 DNA follows: TGTGCCAGCAGTGAAGGGCAACGCAATCAGCCCCAGCATTTT. Protein: CASSEGQRNQPQHF.

This clonotype showed up many times. The gene calls are TRBV7-8 and TRBJ1-1; D is unresolved. The germline V gene has CDR1 SGHVS and CDR2 FQNEAQ. Between the trimmed V and J ends, which lost 0 bases and 4 bases, there was a span of 6 bases. This CDR3 has 13 residues. The CDR3 loop is CASSLAQATEAFF. The CDR3 DNA is TGTGCCAGCAGCTTAGCTCAGGCCACTGAAGCTTTCTTT.

This chain links TRBV27 with TRBJ2-1, with D perhaps being TRBD1 or TRBD2 (6 bases each). Trimming took off 8 bases at V and 8 bases at J, with 16 bases between the two ends. The CDR3 length is 13 residues. CDR1 is MNHEY, CDR2 SMNVEV, per germline (reference sequence). CDR3 coding DNA: TGTGCCAGCTGTGATGGGGGGCGGGATGAGCAGTTCTTC. Translating it yields CASCDGGRDEQFF.

Ten or more counts support this clonotype. The chain couples TRBV5-1 to TRBJ2-3, with D perhaps TRBD1 or TRBD2 (7 bases each). Trimming removed 7 bases from V and 1 base from J, with 13 bases in between. Looked up from germline, CDR1 is SGHRS and CDR2 is YFSETQ. This CDR3 has 14 amino acids. This CDR3 is CASQGGGGTDTQYF. The DNA for the CDR3 is TGCGCCAGCCAGGGAGGGGGCGGCACAGATACGCAGTATTTT.

There are many counts of this clonotype. The CDR3 DNA reads TGTGCCAGCAGCCTACGGTCGGGGTTTGGGACCCAGTACTTC. Translation gives CASSLRSGFGTQYF. The chain recombines TRBV7-9 with TRBJ2-5; possible D gene TRBD2, 5 bases. The length of the CDR3 is 14 residues. Germline V gene data show CDR1 as SEHNR and CDR2 as FQNEAQ (reference sequence). V shed 5 bases and J shed 7 bases, with 17 bases lying between them.

V and J are TRBV6-6 and TRBJ1-6, with TRBD1 as a possible D gene (5 bases). This CDR3 spans 16 amino acids. Trimming stripped 0 bases from V and 12 bases from J, with 18 bases between. Germline loops: CDR1 MNHNY, CDR2 SVGAGI (reference sequence). The CDR3 region is CASSYSSGGTDRPLHF. CDR3 sequence (DNA): TGTGCCAGCAGTTACTCTTCCGGGGGTACGGACCGACCCCTCCACTTT.

This clonotype was seen ten or more times. The chain recombines TRBV20-1 with TRBJ2-7; possibly TRBD1 or TRBD2 for D (6 bases each). The CDR3 length is 14 residues. V was pared by 5 bases and J by 0 bases, with 14 bases between. Germline loops: CDR1 DFQATT, CDR2 SNEGSKA (reference sequence). The CDR3 region is CSASGATDSYEQYF. CDR3 DNA: TGCAGTGCTTCGGGGGCTACCGACTCCTACGAGCAGTACTTC.